The entry that follows covers one T cell receptor (beta chain) sequence. This record belongs to a study of CD8 T cells in Susac syndrome. The germline V and J ends were trimmed by 0 bases and 11 bases, with 8 bases remaining between them. The germline gives CDR1 GTSNPN, CDR2 SVGIG (reference sequence). The CDR3 is made up of 11 amino acids. Random-hexamer reverse transcription was applied to roughly 0.5 to 1 ug RNA. TCRdb analysed the immunoSEQ multiplex PCR reads with MiXCR anew, one entry per CDR3 protein. The sample shows 250,000 to 350,000 distinct CDR3 sequences, 92% of them seen only once. The multiple sclerosis controls consisted of treatment-naive patients with relapsing-remitting disease, either stable or active.

This sequence joins TRBV30 and TRBJ2-1, with a possible D match to TRBD2 (6 bases). This clonotype was obtained from a human donor with multiple sclerosis. Sample: CD4+ T cells from PBMCs. CDR3 region: CAWSVGGKQFF. The CDR3, as DNA: TGTGCCTGGAGTGTAGGCGGGAAGCAGTTCTTC.